This T cell receptor beta chain stems from a study of T cell responses to AZD1222 COVID-19 vaccine. For this clone: Its antigen is currently unknown.

General study findings and limits: Repertoires were obtained solely post-peak T cell response. Donors were mostly white British, more females; clonal diversity possibly underestimated.

This CDR3 has 12 residues. CDR1 is SGHAT and CDR2 is FQNNGV in the germline V gene. Deletions cut 1 base from V and 8 bases from J, with 6 bases between. Sequenced by immunoSEQ multiplex PCR; TCRdb stores in-frame clones only, minus some. The sample lists about 97,000 clones; about 86% were seen once. The sequence was collected from an adult in good health. The sample was peripheral blood, taken on day 0 of AZD1222 vaccination. The rearrangement joins TRBV11-2 to TRBJ2-1, with D perhaps TRBD2 (6 bases). The CDR3 DNA reads TGTGCCAGCAGCTTAGTAGCGGATGAGCAGTTCTTC. Translated, it gives CASSLVADEQFF.